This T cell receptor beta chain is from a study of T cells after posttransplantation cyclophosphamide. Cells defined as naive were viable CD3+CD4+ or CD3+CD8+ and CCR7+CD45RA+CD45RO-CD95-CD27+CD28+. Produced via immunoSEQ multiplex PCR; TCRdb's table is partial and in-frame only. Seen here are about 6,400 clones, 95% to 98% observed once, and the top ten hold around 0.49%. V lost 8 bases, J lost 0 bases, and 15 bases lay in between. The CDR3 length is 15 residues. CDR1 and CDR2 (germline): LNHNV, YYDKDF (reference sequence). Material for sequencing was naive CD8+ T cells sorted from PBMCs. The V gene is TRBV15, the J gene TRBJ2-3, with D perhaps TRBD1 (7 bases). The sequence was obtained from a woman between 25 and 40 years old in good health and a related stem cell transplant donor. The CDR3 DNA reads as TGTGCCACCGGGGCGGGGACAGATAGCACAGATACGCAGTATTTT. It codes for CATGAGTDSTDTQYF.